This T cell receptor (beta chain) derives from a study of breast tumors, draining lymph nodes, adjacent tissues. General observations from the study: Luminal-like breast cancer showed significantly higher tumor–nontumor repertoire similarity than basal-like. The data were judged consistent with most tumor T cells coming from lymph node and expanding in tumor. Tumor T cell lymph node origin was a supported hypothesis, not proven. Tumor TCR diversity was below lymph nodes but above nontumor tissue.

TCRdb independently ran MiXCR on the multiplex PCR reads; one entry per CDR3 protein. This sample has 85,000 to 130,000 distinct CDR3 sequences, with less than 40% found just once. This clonotype has a count of ten or more. The antigen is unknown. The lymph nodes were axillary draining lymph nodes from breast cancer patients. V lost 3 bases and J 2 bases, leaving 11 bases between the germline ends. Germline V lookup: CDR1 MNHNS, CDR2 SASEGT. The CDR3 spans 14 residues. The sequence was collected from a female donor with breast cancer. Some clones in this sample may be carry-over from other donors' samples. Sample: axillary lymph node tissue. The rearrangement uses TRBV6-1 and TRBJ2-7; perhaps TRBD1 as D (6 bases). DNA for the CDR3: TGTGCCAGCAGTGATAGATGGGGGCCCTACGAGCAGTACTTC. Amino acid sequence: CASSDRWGPYEQYF.